The source of this T cell receptor (beta chain) is a study of control samples from healthy donors and cancer patients. The protocol was immunoSEQ multiplex PCR, while the TCRdb copy is restricted to in-frame clones and leaves out a portion. The sample shows 95,000 to 150,000 clones, 85% to 90% of them seen only once. Germline V CDR1 and CDR2: LGHNA, YNFKEQ. Trimming took off 1 base at V and 2 bases at J, with 13 bases between the two ends. The CDR3 sequence is 16 residues long. The sequence was obtained from a man under 40 in good health. What was sequenced was blood. The chain uses TRBV4-2 and TRBJ2-3; D might be TRBD1 (6 bases). CDR3 nucleotide sequence: TGTGCCAGCAGCCAAGCCCGGGACACAAACACAGATACGCAGTATTTT. Its protein product is CASSQARDTNTDTQYF.